This is a list of T cell receptor beta chains from one sample in a study of blood T cell repertoires in COVID-19. The repertoire was sequenced with immunoSEQ multiplex PCR; TCRdb's copy has only in-frame clones and lacks some. This table has around 300,000 clones, 85% appearing once. Sequencing input: peripheral blood. The origin of the receptors is a woman between 50 and 59 years old with active or convalescent COVID-19. The CDR3 runs from the conserved cysteine through the conserved F or W. D genes are given only for firm matches. Rows give clone size only sometimes, using once, few, many, or a class for an expanded clone.

length,J,D,V,size,CDR3,DNA
14,TRBJ2-7,NA,TRBV9,few,CASSVAGLNYEQYF,TGTGCCAGCAGCGTAGCCGGACTCAACTACGAGCAGTACTTC
15,TRBJ1-1,TRBD1,TRBV4-2,NA,CASSQETGLTTEAFF,TGTGCCAGCAGCCAAGAGACAGGGTTGACCACTGAAGCTTTCTTT
15,TRBJ2-3,TRBD1,TRBV6-6,once,CASSSGQGAPNTQYF,TGTGCCAGCAGCTCGGGACAGGGGGCGCCGAATACGCAGTATTTT
14,TRBJ2-7,NA,TRBV5-4,NA,CASSLESGTYEQYF,TGTGCCAGCAGCTTGGAAAGCGGAACCTACGAGCAGTACTTC
14,TRBJ2-7,NA,TRBV7-8,NA,CASSLALLSDEQYF,TGTGCCAGCAGCTTAGCGCTTCTATCGGACGAGCAGTACTTC
15,TRBJ1-1,NA,TRBV9,NA,CASSVDEGFGTEAFF,TGTGCCAGCAGCGTAGATGAGGGTTTTGGCACTGAAGCTTTCTTT
18,TRBJ1-5,TRBD1,TRBV9,few,CASSVPTEDRVGNQPQHF,TGTGCCAGCAGCGTACCGACGGAGGACAGGGTGGGCAATCAGCCCCAGCATTTT
16,TRBJ2-5,TRBD2,TRBV6-1,NA,CASSETLAGAWKTQYF,TGTGCCAGCAGTGAAACGCTAGCGGGAGCGTGGAAGACCCAGTACTTC
16,TRBJ1-3,TRBD1,TRBV7-6,once,CASSLGQGETGNTIYF,TGTGCCAGCAGCTTGGGACAGGGAGAAACTGGAAACACCATATATTTT
14,TRBJ2-1,NA,TRBV27,NA,CASSLLGAMVEQFF,TGTGCCAGCAGTTTACTGGGGGCGATGGTTGAGCAGTTCTTC
16,TRBJ2-7,TRBD2,TRBV5-1,NA,CASSSEPGTRSYEQYF,TGCGCCAGCAGCTCGGAACCCGGGACTAGATCCTACGAGCAGTACTTC
17,TRBJ2-2,TRBD2,TRBV2,NA,CASTALAGGPQAGELFF,TGTGCCAGCACAGCACTAGCGGGAGGGCCCCAGGCCGGGGAGCTGTTTTTT
15,TRBJ2-2,NA,TRBV2,NA,CASTLGSPNTGELFF,TGTGCCAGCACTCTCGGGAGTCCGAACACCGGGGAGCTGTTTTTT
16,TRBJ2-2,TRBD2,TRBV6-6,NA,CASSYSSQLAGGELFF,TGTGCCAGCAGTTACTCGTCTCAACTAGCGGGCGGGGAGCTGTTTTTT
14,TRBJ1-4,TRBD1,TRBV5-4,once,CASSETGVLGKLFF,TGTGCCAGCAGCGAAACAGGGGTACTGGGAAAACTGTTTTTT
14,TRBJ2-7,TRBD1,TRBV28,NA,CASSSGTGSYEQYF,TGTGCCAGCAGTTCGGGGACAGGTAGCTACGAGCAGTACTTC
14,TRBJ2-2,NA,TRBV7-3,NA,CASSLTVRTGELFF,TGTGCCAGCAGCTTAACGGTCCGGACCGGGGAGCTGTTTTTT
15,TRBJ2-7,TRBD2,TRBV7-2,NA,CASSLEAGGAYEQYF,TGTGCCAGCAGCTTAGAGGCGGGAGGGGCCTACGAGCAGTACTTC
17,TRBJ2-1,TRBD2,TRBV7-9,NA,CASRPSIAGGIFAEQFF,TGTGCCAGCAGACCTTCGATAGCGGGAGGAATTTTTGCTGAGCAGTTCTTC
16,TRBJ2-7,TRBD2,TRBV7-9,NA,CASSGTSGREDYEQYF,TGTGCCAGCAGCGGAACTAGCGGCCGTGAAGACTACGAGCAGTACTTC
13,TRBJ1-4,NA,TRBV7-9,NA,CASSLRTNEKLFF,TGTGCCAGCAGCTTGAGAACTAATGAAAAACTGTTTTTT
15,TRBJ2-3,TRBD2,TRBV19,once,CASSREAGIKDTQYF,TGTGCCAGTAGTCGTGAAGCGGGGATAAAGGATACGCAGTATTTT
16,TRBJ2-6,TRBD2,TRBV30,NA,CAWSAQGLVGANVLTF,TGTGCCTGGAGCGCCCAAGGACTAGTTGGGGCCAACGTCCTGACTTTC
14,TRBJ2-1,NA,TRBV6-5,NA,CASRKLSSYNEQFF,TGTGCCAGCAGGAAACTGAGCTCCTACAATGAGCAGTTCTTC